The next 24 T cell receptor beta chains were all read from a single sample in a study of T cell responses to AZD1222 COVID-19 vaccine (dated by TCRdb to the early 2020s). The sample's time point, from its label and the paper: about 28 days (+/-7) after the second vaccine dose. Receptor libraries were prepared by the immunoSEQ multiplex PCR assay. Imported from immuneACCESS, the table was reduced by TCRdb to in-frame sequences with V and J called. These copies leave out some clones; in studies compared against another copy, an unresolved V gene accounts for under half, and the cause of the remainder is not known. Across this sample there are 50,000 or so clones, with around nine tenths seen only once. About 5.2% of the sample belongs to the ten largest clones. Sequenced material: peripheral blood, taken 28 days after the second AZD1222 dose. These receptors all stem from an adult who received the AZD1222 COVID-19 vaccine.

The CDR3 is CASSPAPDGSPLHF. CDR3 sequence (DNA): TGTGCCAGCAGCCCAGCCCCCGACGGGTCACCCCTCCACTTT. The chain uses TRBV7-9 and TRBJ1-6; D gene unclear. Deletions cut 5 bases from V and 10 bases from J, with 15 bases between. Germline values: CDR1 SEHNR, CDR2 FQNEAQ (reference sequence). CDR3 length: 14 residues.

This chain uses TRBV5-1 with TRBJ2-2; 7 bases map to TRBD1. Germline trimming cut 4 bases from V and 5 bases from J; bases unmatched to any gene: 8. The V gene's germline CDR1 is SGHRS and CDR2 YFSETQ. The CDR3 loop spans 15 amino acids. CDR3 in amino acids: CASSPGQLMTGELFF. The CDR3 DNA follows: TGCGCCAGCAGCCCGGGACAGTTGATGACCGGGGAGCTGTTTTTT.

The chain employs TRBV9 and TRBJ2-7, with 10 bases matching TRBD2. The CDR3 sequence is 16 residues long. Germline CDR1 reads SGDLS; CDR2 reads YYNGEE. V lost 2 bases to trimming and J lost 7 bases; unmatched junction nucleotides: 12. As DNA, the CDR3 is TGTGCCAGCAGCGTGAAAGCAGCGGGAGGGCCGGGTGAGCAGTACTTC. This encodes CASSVKAAGGPGEQYF.

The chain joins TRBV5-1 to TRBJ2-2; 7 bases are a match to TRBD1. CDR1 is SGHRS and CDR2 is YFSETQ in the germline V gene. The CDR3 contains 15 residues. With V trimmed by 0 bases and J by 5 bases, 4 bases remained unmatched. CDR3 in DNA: TGCGCCAGCAGCTTGGGAGGGGGCGATACCGGGGAGCTGTTTTTT. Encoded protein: CASSLGGGDTGELFF. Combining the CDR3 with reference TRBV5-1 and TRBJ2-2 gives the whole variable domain KAGVTQTPRYLIKTRGQQVTLSCSPISGHRSVSWYQQTPGQGLQFLFEYFSETQRNKGNFPGRFSGRQFSNSRSEMNVSTLELGDSALYLCASSLGGGDTGELFFGEGSRLTVL.

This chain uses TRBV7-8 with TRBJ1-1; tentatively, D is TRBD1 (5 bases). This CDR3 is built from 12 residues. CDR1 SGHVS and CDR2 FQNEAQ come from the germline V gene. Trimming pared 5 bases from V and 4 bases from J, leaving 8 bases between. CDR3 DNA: TGTGCCAGCAGCCAGAGGGGCACTGAAGCTTTCTTT. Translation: CASSQRGTEAFF. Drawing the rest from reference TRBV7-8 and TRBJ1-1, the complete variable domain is GAGVSQSPRYKVAKRGQDVALRCDPISGHVSLFWYQQALGQGPEFLTYFQNEAQLDKSGLPSDRFFAERPEGSVSTLKIQRTQQEDSAVYLCASSQRGTEAFFGQGTRLTVV.

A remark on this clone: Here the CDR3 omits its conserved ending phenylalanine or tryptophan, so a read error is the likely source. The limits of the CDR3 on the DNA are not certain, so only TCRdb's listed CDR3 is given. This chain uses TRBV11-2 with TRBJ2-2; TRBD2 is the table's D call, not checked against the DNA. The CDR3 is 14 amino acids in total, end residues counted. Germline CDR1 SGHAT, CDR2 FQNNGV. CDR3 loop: CASSLGLAGAPTAL.

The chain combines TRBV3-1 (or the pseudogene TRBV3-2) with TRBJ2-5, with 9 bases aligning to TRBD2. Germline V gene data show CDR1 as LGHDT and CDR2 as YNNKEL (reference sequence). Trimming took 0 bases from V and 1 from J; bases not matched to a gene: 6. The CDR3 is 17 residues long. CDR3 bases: TGTGCCAGCAGCCAAGATCGGGCTAGCGGGACCCAAGAGACCCAGTACTTC. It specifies CASSQDRASGTQETQYF.

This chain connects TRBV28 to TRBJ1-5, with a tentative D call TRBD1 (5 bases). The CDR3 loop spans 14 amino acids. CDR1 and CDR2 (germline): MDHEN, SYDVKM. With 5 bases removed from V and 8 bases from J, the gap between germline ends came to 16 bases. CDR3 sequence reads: CASSLVGTYEPQHF. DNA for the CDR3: TGTGCCAGCAGTCTCGTGGGGACTTATGAGCCCCAGCATTTT.

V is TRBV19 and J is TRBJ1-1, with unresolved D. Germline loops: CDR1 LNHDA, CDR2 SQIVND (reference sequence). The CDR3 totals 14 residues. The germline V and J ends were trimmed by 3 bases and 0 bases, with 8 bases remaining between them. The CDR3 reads CASSIGQLNTEAFF. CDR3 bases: TGTGCCAGTAGTATCGGTCAGCTGAACACTGAAGCTTTCTTT. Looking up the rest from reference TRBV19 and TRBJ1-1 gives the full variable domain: DGGITQSPKYLFRKEGQNVTLSCEQNLNHDAMYWYRQDPGQGLRLIYYSQIVNDFQKGDIAEGYSVSREKKESFPLTVTSAQKNPTAFYLCASSIGQLNTEAFFGQGTRLTVV.

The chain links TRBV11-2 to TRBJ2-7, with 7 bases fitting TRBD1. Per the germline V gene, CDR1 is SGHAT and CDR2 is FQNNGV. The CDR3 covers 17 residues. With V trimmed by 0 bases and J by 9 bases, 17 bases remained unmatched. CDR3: CASSLDLFAQGKKGQYF. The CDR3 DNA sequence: TGTGCCAGCAGCTTAGATCTCTTTGCACAGGGGAAGAAAGGGCAGTACTTC.

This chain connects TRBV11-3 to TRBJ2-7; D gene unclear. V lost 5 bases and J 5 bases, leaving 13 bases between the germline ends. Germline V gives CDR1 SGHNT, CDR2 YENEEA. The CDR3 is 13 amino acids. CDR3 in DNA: TGTGCCAGCAGCCTCTCTGCCAAGGACGAGCAGTACTTC. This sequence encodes CASSLSAKDEQYF.

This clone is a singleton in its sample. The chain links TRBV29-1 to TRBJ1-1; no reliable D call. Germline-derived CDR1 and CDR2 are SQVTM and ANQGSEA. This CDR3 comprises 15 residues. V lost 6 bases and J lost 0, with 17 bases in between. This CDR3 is CSVVPRYPMNTEAFF. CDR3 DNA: TGCAGCGTCGTACCCAGGTACCCCATGAACACTGAAGCTTTCTTT.

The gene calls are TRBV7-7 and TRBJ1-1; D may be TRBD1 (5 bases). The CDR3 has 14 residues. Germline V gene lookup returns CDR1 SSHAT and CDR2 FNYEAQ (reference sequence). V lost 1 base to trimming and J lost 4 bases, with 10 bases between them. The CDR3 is CASSLGGEGTEAFF. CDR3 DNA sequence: TGTGCCAGCAGCTTAGGGGGCGAGGGCACTGAAGCTTTCTTT.

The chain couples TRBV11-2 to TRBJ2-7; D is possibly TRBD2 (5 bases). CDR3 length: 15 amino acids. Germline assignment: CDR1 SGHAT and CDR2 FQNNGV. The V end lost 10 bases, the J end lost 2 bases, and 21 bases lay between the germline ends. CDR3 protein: CATQPSGSGTYEQYF. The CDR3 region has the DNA TGTGCCACCCAACCTTCGGGGAGCGGAACCTACGAGCAGTACTTC. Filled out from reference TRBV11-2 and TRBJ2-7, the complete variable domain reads EAGVAQSPRYKIIEKRQSVAFWCNPISGHATLYWYQQILGQGPKLLIQFQNNGVVDDSQLPKDRFSAERLKGVDSTLKIQPAKLEDSAVYLCATQPSGSGTYEQYFGPGTRLTVT.

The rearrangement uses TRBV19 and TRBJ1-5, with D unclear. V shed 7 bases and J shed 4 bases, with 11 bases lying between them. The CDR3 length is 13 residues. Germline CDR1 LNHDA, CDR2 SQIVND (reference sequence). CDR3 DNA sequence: TGTGCCAGTACTCGGGATAGGAATCAGCCCCAGCATTTT. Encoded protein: CASTRDRNQPQHF.

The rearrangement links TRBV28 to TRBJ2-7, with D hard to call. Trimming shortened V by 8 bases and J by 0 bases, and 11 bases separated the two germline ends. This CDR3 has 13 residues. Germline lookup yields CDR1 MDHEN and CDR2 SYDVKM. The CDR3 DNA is TGTGCCAGCGAGAAAGCGTCCTCCTACGAGCAGTACTTC. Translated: CASEKASSYEQYF.

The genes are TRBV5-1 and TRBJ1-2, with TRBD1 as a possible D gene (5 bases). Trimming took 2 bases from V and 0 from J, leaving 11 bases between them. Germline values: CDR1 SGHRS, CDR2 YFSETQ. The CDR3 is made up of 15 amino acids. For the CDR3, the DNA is TGCGCCAGCAGCTTCCAGGGAAACTCTAACTATGGCTACACCTTC. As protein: CASSFQGNSNYGYTF.

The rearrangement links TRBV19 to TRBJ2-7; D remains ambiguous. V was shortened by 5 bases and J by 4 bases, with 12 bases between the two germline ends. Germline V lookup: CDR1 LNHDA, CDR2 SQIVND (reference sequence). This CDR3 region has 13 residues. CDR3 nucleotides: TGTGCCAGTAGTGCGTTGACTGGTTACGAGCAGTACTTC. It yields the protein CASSALTGYEQYF.

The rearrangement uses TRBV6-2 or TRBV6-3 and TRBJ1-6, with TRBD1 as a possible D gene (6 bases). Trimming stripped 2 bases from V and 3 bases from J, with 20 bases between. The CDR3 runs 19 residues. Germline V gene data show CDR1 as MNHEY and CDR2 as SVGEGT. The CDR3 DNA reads TGTGCCAGCAGTTACGTACGAGGGGGACTGCAGTTCTATAATTCACCCCTCCACTTT. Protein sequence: CASSYVRGGLQFYNSPLHF.

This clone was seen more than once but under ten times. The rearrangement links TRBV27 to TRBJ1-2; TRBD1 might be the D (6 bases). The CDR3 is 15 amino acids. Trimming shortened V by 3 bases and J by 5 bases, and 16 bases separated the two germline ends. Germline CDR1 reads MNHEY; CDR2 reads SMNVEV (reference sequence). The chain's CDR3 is CASSFRDTLRYGYTF. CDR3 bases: TGTGCCAGCAGTTTCCGGGACACACTTCGTTATGGCTACACCTTC.

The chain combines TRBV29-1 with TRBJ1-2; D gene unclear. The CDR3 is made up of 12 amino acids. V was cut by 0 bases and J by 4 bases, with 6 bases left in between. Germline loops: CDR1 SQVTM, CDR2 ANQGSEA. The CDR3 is CSVEDLAYGYTF. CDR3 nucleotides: TGCAGCGTTGAAGATCTTGCCTATGGCTACACCTTC. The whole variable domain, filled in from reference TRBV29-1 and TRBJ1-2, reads SAVISQKPSRDICQRGTSLTIQCQVDSQVTMMFWYRQQPGQSLTLIATANQGSEATYESGFVIDKFPISRPNLTFSTLTVSNMSPEDSSIYLCSVEDLAYGYTFGSGTRLTVV.

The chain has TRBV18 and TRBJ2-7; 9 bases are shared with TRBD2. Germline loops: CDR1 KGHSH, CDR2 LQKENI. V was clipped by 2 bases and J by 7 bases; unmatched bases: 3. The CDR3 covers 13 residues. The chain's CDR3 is CASSPAGGLEQYF. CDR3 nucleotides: TGTGCCAGCTCACCAGCGGGGGGGCTGGAGCAGTACTTC.

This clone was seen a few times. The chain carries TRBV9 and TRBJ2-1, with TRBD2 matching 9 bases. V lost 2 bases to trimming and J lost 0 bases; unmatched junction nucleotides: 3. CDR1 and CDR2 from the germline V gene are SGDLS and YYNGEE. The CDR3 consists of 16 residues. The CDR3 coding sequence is TGTGCCAGCAGCGTCCGAGCGGGGGGCTCCTACAATGAGCAGTTCTTC. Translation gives CASSVRAGGSYNEQFF. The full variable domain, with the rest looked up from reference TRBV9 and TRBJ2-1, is DSGVTQTPKHLITATGQRVTLRCSPRSGDLSVYWYQQSLDQGLQFLIQYYNGEERAKGNILERFSAQQFPDLHSELNLSSLELGDSALYFCASSVRAGGSYNEQFFGPGTRLTVL.

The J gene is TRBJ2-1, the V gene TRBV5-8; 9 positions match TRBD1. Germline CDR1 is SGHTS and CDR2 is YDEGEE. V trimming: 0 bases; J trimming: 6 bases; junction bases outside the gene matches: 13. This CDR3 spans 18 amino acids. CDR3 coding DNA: TGTGCCAGCAGCTTGGCCAACACCGGGACAGGGTTGTCCAATGAGCAGTTCTTC. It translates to CASSLANTGTGLSNEQFF.